This T cell receptor beta chain was captured by sequencing in a study of cytomegalovirus exposure and HLA in healthy donors. Study overall: Out of 398 genotyped donors, roughly 80% belonged to the Caucasian-associated ancestry cluster.

The germline gives CDR1 SEHNR, CDR2 FQNEAQ (reference sequence). CDR3 length equals 15 residues. Trimming left V 4 bases short and J 4 bases short, with 16 bases between. PCR was performed using 60 Vbeta and 13 Jbeta primers. TCRdb's copy holds only in-frame clones and misses some; the assay was immunoSEQ multiplex PCR. This table has approximately 150,000 clones, about four fifths appearing once. The sequencing input was PBMCs. The sequence was collected from a woman aged 18-29 years in good health and CMV-seropositive. The chain uses TRBV7-9 and TRBJ1-1; D is perhaps TRBD1 (6 bases). The CDR3 DNA follows: TGTGCCAGCAGCTCCTCACAGGGAATTTCCACTGAAGCTTTCTTT. The encoded protein is CASSSSQGISTEAFF.